Described below is a single TCR beta chain sequence and its context. Its matching antigen is unknown. Method: immunoSEQ multiplex PCR; TCRdb's copy keeps in-frame clones and lacks some. Of under 1 million clones in the sample, 80% to 95% were seen once. This record belongs to a study of shared clonotypes between healthy human individuals. Looking at the study overall: Each donor's CD8 memory used one plate, CD8 naive two, each CD4 subset three. Study-level points and caveats: Limitation of the genetic and exposure-history diversity represented came from the few donors. Shared clonotypes across all four donors exceeded non-shared ones in generation probability.

CD8 cells classed as naive were CD45RO-negative and positively selected for CCR7, excluding terminally differentiated effector memory CD45RA+ cells. Germline V gene data show CDR1 as SEHNR and CDR2 as FQNEAQ (reference sequence). Trimming removed 0 bases from V and 3 bases from J; junction bases left unmatched: 5. The CDR3 is made up of 17 amino acids. The chain carries TRBV7-9 and TRBJ2-7; 13 nucleotides agree with TRBD2. The clonotype was recovered from a man aged 30 to 45 in good health. The sample taken for sequencing was naive CD8+ T cells sorted from blood. Here the CDR3 DNA reads TGTGCCAGCAGCTTAGCCCGGGGACTAGCGGGGAACTACGAGCAGTACTTC. Amino acid sequence: CASSLARGLAGNYEQYF. Combining the CDR3 with reference TRBV7-9 and TRBJ2-7 gives the whole variable domain DTGVSQNPRHKITKRGQNVTFRCDPISEHNRLYWYRQTLGQGPEFLTYFQNEAQLEKSRLLSDRFSAERPKGSFSTLEIQRTEQGDSAMYLCASSLARGLAGNYEQYFGPGTRLTVT.